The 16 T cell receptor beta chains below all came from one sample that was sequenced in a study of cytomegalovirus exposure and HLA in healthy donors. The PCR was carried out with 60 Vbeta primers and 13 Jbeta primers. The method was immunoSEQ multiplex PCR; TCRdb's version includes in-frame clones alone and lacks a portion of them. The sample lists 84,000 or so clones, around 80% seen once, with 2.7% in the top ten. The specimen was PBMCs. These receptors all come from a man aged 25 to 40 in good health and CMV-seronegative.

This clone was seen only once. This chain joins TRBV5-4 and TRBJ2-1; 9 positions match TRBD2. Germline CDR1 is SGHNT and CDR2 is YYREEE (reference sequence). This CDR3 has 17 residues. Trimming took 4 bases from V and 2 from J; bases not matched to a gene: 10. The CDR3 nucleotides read TGTGCCAGCAGCGCCTTCCCAAGCGGGGGGACCTACAATGAGCAGTTCTTC. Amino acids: CASSAFPSGGTYNEQFF. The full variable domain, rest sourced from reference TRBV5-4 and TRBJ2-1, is ETGVTQSPTHLIKTRGQQVTLRCSSQSGHNTVSWYQQALGQGPQFIFQYYREEENGRGNFPPRFSGLQFPNYSSELNVNALELDDSALYLCASSAFPSGGTYNEQFFGPGTRLTVL.

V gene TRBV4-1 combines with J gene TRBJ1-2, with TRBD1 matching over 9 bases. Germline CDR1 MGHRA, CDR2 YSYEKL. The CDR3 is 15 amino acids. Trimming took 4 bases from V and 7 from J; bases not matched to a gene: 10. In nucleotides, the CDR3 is TGCGCCAGCAGCCTCTCTGGACAGGGGACGTCTGGCTACACCTTC. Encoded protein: CASSLSGQGTSGYTF.

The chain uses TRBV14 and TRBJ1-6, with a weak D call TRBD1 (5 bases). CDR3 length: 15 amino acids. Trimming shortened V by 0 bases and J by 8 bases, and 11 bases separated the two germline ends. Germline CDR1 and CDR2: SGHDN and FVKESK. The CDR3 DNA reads TGTGCCAGCAGCCAAGAGTCAAGGGGTTATTCACCCCTCCACTTT. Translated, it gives CASSQESRGYSPLHF.

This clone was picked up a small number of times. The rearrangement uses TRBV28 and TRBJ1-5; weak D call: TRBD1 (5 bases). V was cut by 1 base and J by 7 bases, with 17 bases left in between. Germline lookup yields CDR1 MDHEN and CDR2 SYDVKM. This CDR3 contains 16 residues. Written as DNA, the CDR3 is TGTGCCAGCAGTTTATCGCTCGGACCAGGGAAGCAGCCCCAGCATTTT. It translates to CASSLSLGPGKQPQHF. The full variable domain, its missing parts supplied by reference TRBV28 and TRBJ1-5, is DVKVTQSSRYLVKRTGEKVFLECVQDMDHENMFWYRQDPGLGLRLIYFSYDVKMKEKGDIPEGYSVSREKKERFSLILESASTNQTSMYLCASSLSLGPGKQPQHFGDGTRLSIL.

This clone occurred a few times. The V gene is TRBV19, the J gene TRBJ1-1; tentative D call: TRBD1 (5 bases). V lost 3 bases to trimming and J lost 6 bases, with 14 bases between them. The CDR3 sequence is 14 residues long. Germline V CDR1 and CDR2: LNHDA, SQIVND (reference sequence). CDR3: CASSIKNGGSEAFF. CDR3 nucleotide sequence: TGTGCCAGTAGTATCAAAAACGGGGGTTCTGAAGCTTTCTTT.

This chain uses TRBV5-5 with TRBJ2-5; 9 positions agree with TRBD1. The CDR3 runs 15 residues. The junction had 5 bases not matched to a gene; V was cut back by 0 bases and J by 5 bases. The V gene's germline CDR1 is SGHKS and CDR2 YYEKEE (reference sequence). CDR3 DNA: TGTGCCAGCAGCTTGGGAGGGACAGGGAGCGAGACCCAGTACTTC. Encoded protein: CASSLGGTGSETQYF.

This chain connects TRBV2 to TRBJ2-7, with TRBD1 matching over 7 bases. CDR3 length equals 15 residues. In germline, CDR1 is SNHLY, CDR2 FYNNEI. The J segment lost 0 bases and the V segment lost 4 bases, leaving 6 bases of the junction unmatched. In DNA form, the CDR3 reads TGTGCCAGCAGTGTTACAGGGGAGTCCTCCTACGAGCAGTACTTC. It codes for CASSVTGESSYEQYF.

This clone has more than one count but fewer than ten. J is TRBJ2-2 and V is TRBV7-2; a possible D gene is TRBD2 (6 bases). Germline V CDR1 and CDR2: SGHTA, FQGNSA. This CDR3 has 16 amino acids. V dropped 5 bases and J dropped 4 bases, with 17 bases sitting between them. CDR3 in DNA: TGTGCCAGCAGCACTCAGTGGGGGGACCCCACCGGGGAGCTGTTTTTT. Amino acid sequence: CASSTQWGDPTGELFF.

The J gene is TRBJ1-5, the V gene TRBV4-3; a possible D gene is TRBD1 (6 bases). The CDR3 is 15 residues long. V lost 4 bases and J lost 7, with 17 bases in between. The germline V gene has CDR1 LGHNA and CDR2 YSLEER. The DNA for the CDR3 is TGCGCCAGCAGCCCAGGGGCGTCAGGTACCCAGCCCCAGCATTTT. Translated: CASSPGASGTQPQHF.

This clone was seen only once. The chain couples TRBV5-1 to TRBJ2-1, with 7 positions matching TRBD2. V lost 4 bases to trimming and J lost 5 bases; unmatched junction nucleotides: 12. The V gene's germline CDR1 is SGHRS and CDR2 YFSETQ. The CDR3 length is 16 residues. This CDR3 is CASSGALGLGHNEQFF. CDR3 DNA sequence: TGCGCCAGCAGCGGGGCCCTCGGACTAGGGCACAATGAGCAGTTCTTC. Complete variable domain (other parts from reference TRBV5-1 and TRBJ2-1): KAGVTQTPRYLIKTRGQQVTLSCSPISGHRSVSWYQQTPGQGLQFLFEYFSETQRNKGNFPGRFSGRQFSNSRSEMNVSTLELGDSALYLCASSGALGLGHNEQFFGPGTRLTVL.

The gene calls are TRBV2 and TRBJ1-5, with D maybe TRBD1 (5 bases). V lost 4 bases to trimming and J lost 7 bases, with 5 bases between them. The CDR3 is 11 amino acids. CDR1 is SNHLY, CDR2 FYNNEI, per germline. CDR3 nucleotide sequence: TGTGCCAGCAGTGGGGGCCAGCCCCAGCATTTT. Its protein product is CASSGGQPQHF.

CDR3 sequence: CASSSGELFF. DNA of the CDR3: TGTGCCAGTAGCTCCGGGGAGCTGTTTTTT. The chain has TRBV19 and TRBJ2-2; D is unresolved. CDR3 size: 10 residues. V gave up 6 bases and J gave up 6 bases, with 2 bases separating them. Germline V gene lookup returns CDR1 LNHDA and CDR2 SQIVND (reference sequence).

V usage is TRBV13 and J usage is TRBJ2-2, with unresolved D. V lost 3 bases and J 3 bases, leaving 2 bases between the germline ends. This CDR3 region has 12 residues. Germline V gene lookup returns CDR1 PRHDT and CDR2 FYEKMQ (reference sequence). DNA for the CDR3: TGTGCCAGCAGCTTCTACACCGGGGAGCTGTTTTTT. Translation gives CASSFYTGELFF.

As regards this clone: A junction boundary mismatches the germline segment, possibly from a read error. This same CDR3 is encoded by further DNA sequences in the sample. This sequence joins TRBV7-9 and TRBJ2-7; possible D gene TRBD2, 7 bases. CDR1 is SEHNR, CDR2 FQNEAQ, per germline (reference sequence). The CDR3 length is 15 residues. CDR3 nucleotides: TGTGCCAGCAGCTCGAGGGGGGGGCAGACCTACGAGCAGTACTTT. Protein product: CASSSRGGQTYEQYF.

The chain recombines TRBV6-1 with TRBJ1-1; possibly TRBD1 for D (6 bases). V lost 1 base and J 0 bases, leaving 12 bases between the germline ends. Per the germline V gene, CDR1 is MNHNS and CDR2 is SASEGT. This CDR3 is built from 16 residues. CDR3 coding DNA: TGTGCCAGCAGTGAAGTACAGGGTGGCATGAACACTGAAGCTTTCTTT. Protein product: CASSEVQGGMNTEAFF.

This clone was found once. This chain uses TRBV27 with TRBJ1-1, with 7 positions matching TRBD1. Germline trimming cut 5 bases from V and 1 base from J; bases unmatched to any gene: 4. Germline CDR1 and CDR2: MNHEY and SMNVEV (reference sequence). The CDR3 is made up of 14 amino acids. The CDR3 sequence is CASSPRQGNTEAFF. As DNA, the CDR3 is TGTGCCAGCAGTCCGCGACAGGGGAACACTGAAGCTTTCTTT.